This TCR beta chain was found in a study of OX40 agonist ivuxolimab in advanced cancers. Study-level information: There were three patients with partial responses, one having hepatocellular carcinoma and two cutaneous melanoma.

Generated by immunoSEQ multiplex PCR, the TCRdb table keeps only in-frame clones and is missing some. This sample has 90,000 to 100,000 clones, with approximately 80% found just once. Many counts were recorded for this clone. This CDR3 is built from 14 residues. The V end was cut by 2 bases, the J end by 6 bases, with 14 bases between. Per germline, CDR1 SGHDN and CDR2 FVKESK. This TCR was sampled from an adult with an advanced solid tumor such as melanoma, head and neck, liver or kidney cancer. Sequenced material: CD4+ or CD8+ T cells sorted from blood, taken in a trial of the OX40 agonist ivuxolimab. The chain is built from TRBV14 and TRBJ2-7, with D tentatively TRBD2 (6 bases). The CDR3 is CASSQMGQGGEQYF. In DNA form, the CDR3 reads TGTGCCAGCAGCCAAATGGGCCAGGGAGGCGAGCAGTACTTC.